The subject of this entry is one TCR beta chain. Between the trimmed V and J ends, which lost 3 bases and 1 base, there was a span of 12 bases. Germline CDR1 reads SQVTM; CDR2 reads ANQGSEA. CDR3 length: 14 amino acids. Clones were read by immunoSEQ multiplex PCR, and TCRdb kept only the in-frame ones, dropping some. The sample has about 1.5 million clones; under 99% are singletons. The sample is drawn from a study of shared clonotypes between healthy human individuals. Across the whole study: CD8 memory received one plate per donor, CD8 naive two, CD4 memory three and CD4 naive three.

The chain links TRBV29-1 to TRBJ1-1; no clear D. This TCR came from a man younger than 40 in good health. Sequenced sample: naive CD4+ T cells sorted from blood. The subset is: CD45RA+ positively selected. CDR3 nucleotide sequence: TGCAGCGTTGAGGTTGGCAGGAGGAACACTGAAGCTTTCTTT. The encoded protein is CSVEVGRRNTEAFF.